The entry below describes one T cell receptor beta chain. The record originates from a study of cytomegalovirus exposure and HLA in healthy donors. Trimming left V 5 bases short and J 0 bases short, with 23 bases between. Germline V gene lookup returns CDR1 GTSNPN and CDR2 SVGIG (reference sequence). CDR3 length equals 19 residues. PCR amplification relied on 60 Vbeta primers (plus 13 Jbeta primers). Produced via immunoSEQ multiplex PCR; TCRdb's table is partial and in-frame only. The profile covers about 110,000 clones, with roughly 63% appearing a single time and about 5.5% taken by the ten largest.

The V and J genes are TRBV30 and TRBJ1-6; possibly TRBD1 for D (5 bases). The clonotype comes from a woman in her 70s in good health and CMV-seropositive. The sequenced sample consisted of PBMCs. CDR3 region: CAWLPFEGDYSSYNSPLHF. The CDR3, as DNA: TGTGCCTGGTTGCCTTTTGAAGGGGACTACAGCTCCTATAATTCACCCCTCCACTTT.